This TCR beta chain was profiled in a study of OX40 agonist ivuxolimab in advanced cancers. A note on the overall study: Ivuxolimab was a fully human IgG2 agonistic monoclonal antibody targeting the costimulatory receptor OX40 (CD134). Intravenous ivuxolimab was administered to patients every 2 weeks at six dose levels: 0.01, 0.1, 0.3, 1.5, 3 and 10 mg/kg. Of the roughly 53 patients in dose escalation, about 20 had hepatocellular carcinoma, about 15 had melanoma, 9 had renal cell carcinoma and 9 had head and neck cancer. In the dose-escalation cohort, nearly 85% of patients were male, and the mean age was around 60 years with a range of roughly 23 to 79. Patients were allowed to have had prior anti-PD-1, anti-PD-L1 or anti-CTLA-4 therapy, and roughly two fifths of the dose-escalation patients had been treated with checkpoint inhibitors. Three dose-escalation patients achieved partial responses, one with hepatocellular carcinoma and two with cutaneous melanoma. The purpose of peripheral TCRbeta sequencing was to test whether ivuxolimab changed TCR sequence diversity and led to clonal T-cell expansion. The paper covers the monotherapy dose-escalation part of the phase I ivuxolimab trial, which included N of about 50 patients. Points the paper makes about the study in general: At doses from 0.1 to 3.0 mg/kg, clonal expansion was seen in both CD4+ and CD8+ blood T cells between baseline and week 6. In partial responders in the 0.1-3.0 mg/kg groups, normalized peripheral clonal expansion was found to be among the lowest, especially among CD8+ T cells. The antigen specificity of the clonally expanded peripheral T cells was not determined. Low levels of normalized T-cell clonal expansion were also seen in some nonresponding patients. On average, CD8+ T cells showed more expanded clones than CD4+ T cells after ivuxolimab.

Patients with autoimmune disease history or receiving systemic immunosuppression were excluded from the trial. Peripheral blood for TCR sequencing was collected from all dose cohorts at baseline, on cycle 4 day 1, and on cycle 7 day 1. Samples came from an open-label, multicenter, first-in-human phase I dose-escalation trial of ivuxolimab. The trial enrolled adults with locally advanced or metastatic head and neck squamous cell, hepatocellular, melanoma or renal cell carcinoma. Before TCR sequencing, CD4+ T cells and CD8+ T cells from peripheral blood were sorted into separate populations. For this clone: What antigen it recognizes has not been identified. There are no base qualities to consult, and no much larger clone falls within one base.

From its cysteine to its phenylalanine, the CDR3 spans 18 amino acids. CDR3 DNA is the only sequence kept; it has 54 bases, read in frame from the first base. Sequences MGHRA (CDR1) and YSYEKL (CDR2) are obtained from the germline V gene. V ends up 4 bases short and J 5 bases short, with an unmatched junction base count of 9. For sequencing of the TCRbeta CDR3 region, genomic DNA was extracted from the sorted cells. TCRbeta CDR3 regions were sequenced using the immunoSEQ Assay. In TCRdb, the immuneACCESS table is reduced to in-frame sequences with V and J assigned. These tables do not hold every clone; where another copy was compared, an unresolved V gene accounts for under half, and the others remain unexplained. For this sample there are tens of thousands of clones; about 76% appear just once. The biggest ten clones account for about 6.4% of the sample.

The sequence came from an adult with an advanced solid tumor such as melanoma, head and neck, liver or kidney cancer. This specimen consisted of CD4+ or CD8+ T cells sorted from blood, obtained in a trial of the OX40 agonist ivuxolimab. The sequence joins TRBV4-1 to TRBJ2-2, with 14 bases matching TRBD2. CDR3 reads: CASSPGAGLAGGTGELFF. The DNA sequence is given as TGCGCCAGCAGCCCGGGAGCCGGACTAGCGGGAGGTACCGGGGAGCTGTTTTTT.